This T cell receptor beta chain was identified during a study of blood T cell repertoires in COVID-19. Background on the study: Some COVID-19 samples were acute and others convalescent; all came from the United States, Italy and Spain. Sources were T cells, B-cell-depleted T cells, or PBMCs; the material itself was cDNA or gDNA.

Original methodology: Amplification with reference gene primers provided the estimates of nucleated cell counts. Measured with immunoSEQ multiplex PCR; TCRdb has only the in-frame clones, and not every one. That table gives V, J and clone size, and the DNA gave D and trimming. This table holds 200,000 to 300,000 clones, 84% found once. The clonotype was recovered from a man aged 55 to 69 with acute or convalescent COVID-19. Material: peripheral blood.

The CDR3 nucleotides are TGTGCCAGCACCGGGAGGACGGGGAGTAGCAATCAGCCCCAGCATTTT. Amino acids: CASTGRTGSSNQPQHF. The J gene is TRBJ1-5, the V gene TRBV28, with D uncertain. Germline V gene lookup returns CDR1 MDHEN and CDR2 SYDVKM. V was trimmed by 7 bases and J by 0 bases, leaving 16 bases between them. The CDR3 totals 16 residues.